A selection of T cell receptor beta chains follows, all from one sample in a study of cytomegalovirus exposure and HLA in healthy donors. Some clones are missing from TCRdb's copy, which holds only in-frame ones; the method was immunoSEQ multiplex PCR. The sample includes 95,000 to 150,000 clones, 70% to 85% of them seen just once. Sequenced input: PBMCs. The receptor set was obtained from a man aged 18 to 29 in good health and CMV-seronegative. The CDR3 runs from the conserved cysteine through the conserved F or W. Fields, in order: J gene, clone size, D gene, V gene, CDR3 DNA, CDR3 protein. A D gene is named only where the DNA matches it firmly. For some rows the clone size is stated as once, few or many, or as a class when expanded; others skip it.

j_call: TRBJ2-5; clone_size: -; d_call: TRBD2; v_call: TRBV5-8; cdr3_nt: TGTGCCAGCAGCCAACTCGGGGGGAAAGAGACCCAGTACTTC; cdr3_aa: CASSQLGGKETQYF
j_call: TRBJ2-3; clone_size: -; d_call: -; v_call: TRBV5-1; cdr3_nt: TGCGCCAGCAGCTTGGGGCTAGGCGGGCGAGATACGCAGTATTTT; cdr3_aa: CASSLGLGGRDTQYF
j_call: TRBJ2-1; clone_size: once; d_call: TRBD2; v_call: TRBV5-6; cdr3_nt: TGTGCCAGCAGCTTGGCAGCGGGACTAGCGAGCTCCTACAATGAGCAGTTCTTC; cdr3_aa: CASSLAAGLASSYNEQFF
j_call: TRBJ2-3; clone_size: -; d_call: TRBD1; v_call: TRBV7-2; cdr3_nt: TGTGCCAGCAGCTTATTCGGGACAGGGGGCAGGGATACGCAGTATTTT; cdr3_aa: CASSLFGTGGRDTQYF
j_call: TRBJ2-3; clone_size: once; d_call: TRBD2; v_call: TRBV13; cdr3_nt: TGTGCCAGCAGCTCCCGGGTAGCGGGGACAGATACGCAGTATTTT; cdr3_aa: CASSSRVAGTDTQYF
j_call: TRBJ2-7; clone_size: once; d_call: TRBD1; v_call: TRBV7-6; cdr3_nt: TGTGCCAGCAGCTCATCCGGGACAGATTACGAGCAGTACTTC; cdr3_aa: CASSSSGTDYEQYF
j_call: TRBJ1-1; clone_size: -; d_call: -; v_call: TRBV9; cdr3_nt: TGTGCCAGCAGCGCCGCTCGGGGGGAAGCTTTCTTT; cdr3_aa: CASSAARGEAFF
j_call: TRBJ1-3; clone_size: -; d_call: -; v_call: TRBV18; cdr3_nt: TGTGCCAGCTCACCAGGGGCATTTTCCGCTGGAAACACCATATATTTT; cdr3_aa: CASSPGAFSAGNTIYF
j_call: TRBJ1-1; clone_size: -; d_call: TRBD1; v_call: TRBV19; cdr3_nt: TGTGCCAGTAAGCCGGACAGGGGTAACACTGAAGCTTTCTTT; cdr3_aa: CASKPDRGNTEAFF
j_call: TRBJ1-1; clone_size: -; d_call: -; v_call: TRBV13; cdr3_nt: TGTGCCAGCAGCTTAGGGGGGGCCAGGACTGAAGCTTTCTTT; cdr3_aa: CASSLGGARTEAFF
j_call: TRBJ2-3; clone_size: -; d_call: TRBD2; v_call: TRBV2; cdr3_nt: TGTGCCAGCAGTGAACAGCGGGGGGGAGGGACGCAGTATTTT; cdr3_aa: CASSEQRGGGTQYF
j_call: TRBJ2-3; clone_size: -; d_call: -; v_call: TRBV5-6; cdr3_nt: TGTGCCAGCAGCTTGGGTTCGAGAACCTCAGATACGCAGTATTTT; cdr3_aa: CASSLGSRTSDTQYF
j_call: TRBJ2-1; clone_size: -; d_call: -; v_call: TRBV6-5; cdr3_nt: TGTGCCTCCCGGGGGTACAATGAGCAGTTCTTC; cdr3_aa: CASRGYNEQFF
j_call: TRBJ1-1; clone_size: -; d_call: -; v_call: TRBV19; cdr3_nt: TGTGCCAGCCAGTCTCCCGGGGGAAGGCACACTGAAGCTTTCTTT; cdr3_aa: CASQSPGGRHTEAFF
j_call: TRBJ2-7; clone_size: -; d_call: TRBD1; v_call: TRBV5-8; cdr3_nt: TGTGCCAGCAGCCGGGGACAGTCGTACTCCTACGAGCAGTACTTC; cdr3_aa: CASSRGQSYSYEQYF
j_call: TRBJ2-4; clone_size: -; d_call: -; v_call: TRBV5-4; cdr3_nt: TGTGCCAGCAGCACCGGGCAGGGCTCGAAAAACATTCAGTACTTC; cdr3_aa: CASSTGQGSKNIQYF
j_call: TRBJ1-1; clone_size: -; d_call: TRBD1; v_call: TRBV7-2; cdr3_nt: TGTGCCAGCAGCTTAGGGGCCCCGGGACAGGGGCCTGAAGCTTTCTTT; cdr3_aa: CASSLGAPGQGPEAFF
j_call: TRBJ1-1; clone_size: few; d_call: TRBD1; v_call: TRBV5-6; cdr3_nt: TGTGCCAGCTCCGGGGCGGGACAGGGCAACACTGAAGCTTTCTTT; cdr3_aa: CASSGAGQGNTEAFF
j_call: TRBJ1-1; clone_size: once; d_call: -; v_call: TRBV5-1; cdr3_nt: TGCGCCAGCAGCTGGGGACAAGCGAACACTGAAGCTTTCTTT; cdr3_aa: CASSWGQANTEAFF
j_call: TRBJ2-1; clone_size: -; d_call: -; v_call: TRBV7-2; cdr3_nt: TGTGCCAGCAGCTTAGAATGGACAGACAATGAGCAGTTCTTC; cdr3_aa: CASSLEWTDNEQFF
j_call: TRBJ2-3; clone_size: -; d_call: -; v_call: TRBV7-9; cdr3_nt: TGTTCCAGCAGCCCCTCCACAGATACGCAGTATTTT; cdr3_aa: CSSSPSTDTQYF
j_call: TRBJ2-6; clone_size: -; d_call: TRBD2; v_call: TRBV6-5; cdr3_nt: TGTGCCAGCAGTTCGGTTACGGGGGGTGGGGCCAACGTCCTGACTTTC; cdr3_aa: CASSSVTGGGANVLTF
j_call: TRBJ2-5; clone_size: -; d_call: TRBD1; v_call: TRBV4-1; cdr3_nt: TGCGCCAGCAGCCAAGGAGACAGGGCCGACCAAGAGACCCAGTACTTC; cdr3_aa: CASSQGDRADQETQYF
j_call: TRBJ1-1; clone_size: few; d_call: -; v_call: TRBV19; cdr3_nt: TGTGCCAGTCCAGGGGCTTTCTTT; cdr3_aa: CASPGAFF
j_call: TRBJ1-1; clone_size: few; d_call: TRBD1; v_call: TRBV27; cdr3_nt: TGTGCCAGCAGTTTAAGACCAGGGGGAACAACTGAAGCTTTCTTT; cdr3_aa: CASSLRPGGTTEAFF
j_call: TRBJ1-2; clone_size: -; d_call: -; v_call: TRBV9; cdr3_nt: TGTGCCAGCAGCGTAGCGATGGGCGGGGGGGACTATGGCTACACCTTC; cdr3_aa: CASSVAMGGGDYGYTF
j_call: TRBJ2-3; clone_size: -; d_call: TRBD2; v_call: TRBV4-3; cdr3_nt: TGCGCCAGCAGCCAAGGAGCGGGGGGGCCGAGTACGCAGTATTTT; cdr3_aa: CASSQGAGGPSTQYF
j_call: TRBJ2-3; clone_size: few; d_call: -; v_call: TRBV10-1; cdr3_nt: TGCGCCAGCAGTCCGTCCACAGATACGCAGTATTTT; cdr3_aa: CASSPSTDTQYF
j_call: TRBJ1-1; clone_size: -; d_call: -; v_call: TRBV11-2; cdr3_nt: TGTGCCAGCAGCTCGGGGTTGGGCGACGGGGCTTTCTTT; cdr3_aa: CASSSGLGDGAFF
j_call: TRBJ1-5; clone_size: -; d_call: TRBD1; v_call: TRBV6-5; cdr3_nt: TGTGCCAGCAGTTACTCGGACAGGGGCAATCAGCCCCAGCATTTT; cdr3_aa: CASSYSDRGNQPQHF
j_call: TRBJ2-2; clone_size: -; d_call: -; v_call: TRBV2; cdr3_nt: TGTGCCAGCAGTGAAGCCGGCGGGGAGCTGTTTTTT; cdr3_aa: CASSEAGGELFF
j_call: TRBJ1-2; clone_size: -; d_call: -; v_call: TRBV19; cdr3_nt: TGTGCCAGTAGTGCGCGGGGGTCTGGCTACACCTTC; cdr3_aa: CASSARGSGYTF
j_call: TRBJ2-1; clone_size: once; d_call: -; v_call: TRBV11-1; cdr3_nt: TGTGCCAGCAGCTTGGACGTTGGGGGCGGCAATGAGCAGTTCTTC; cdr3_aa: CASSLDVGGGNEQFF
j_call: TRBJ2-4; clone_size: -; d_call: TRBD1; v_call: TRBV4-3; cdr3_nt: TGCGCCAGCAGCCCACCGGGACAGGGGAAAAACATTCAGTACTTC; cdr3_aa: CASSPPGQGKNIQYF
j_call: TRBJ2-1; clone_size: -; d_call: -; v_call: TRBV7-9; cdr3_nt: TGTGCCAGCAGCTTAGCGAGAGGATACAATGAGCAGTTCTTC; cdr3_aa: CASSLARGYNEQFF
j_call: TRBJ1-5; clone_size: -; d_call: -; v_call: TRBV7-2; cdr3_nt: TGTGCCAGCAGCCCAGGGAGGGATCAGCCCCAGCATTTT; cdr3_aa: CASSPGRDQPQHF
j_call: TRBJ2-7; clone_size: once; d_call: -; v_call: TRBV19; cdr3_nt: TGTGCCAGTAGTTCCGAAGGGGGCGAGCAGTACTTC; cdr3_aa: CASSSEGGEQYF
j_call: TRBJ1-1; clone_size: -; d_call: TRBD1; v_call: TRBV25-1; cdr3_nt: TGTGCCAGCAGTGATTTTGACAGGGGGCGCGATGAAGCTTTCTTT; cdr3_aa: CASSDFDRGRDEAFF
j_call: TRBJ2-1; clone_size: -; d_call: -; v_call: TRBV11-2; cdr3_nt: TGTGCCAGCAGCTTGCGGAGGGGGGGGGATGAGCAGTTCTTC; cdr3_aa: CASSLRRGGDEQFF
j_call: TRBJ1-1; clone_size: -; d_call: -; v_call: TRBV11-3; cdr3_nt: TGTGCCAGCAGCTCAGAACAGGGGAACACTGAAGCTTTCTTT; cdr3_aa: CASSSEQGNTEAFF
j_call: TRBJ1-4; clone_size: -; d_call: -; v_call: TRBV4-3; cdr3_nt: TGCGCCAGCAGCCAAGATCTCCCAGGACTTTCAGAAAAACTGTTTTTT; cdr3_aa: CASSQDLPGLSEKLFF
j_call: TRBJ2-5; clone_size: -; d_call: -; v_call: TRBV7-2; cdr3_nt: TGTGCCAGCAGCTTAGATGAGGAAGAGACCCAGTACTTC; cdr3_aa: CASSLDEEETQYF
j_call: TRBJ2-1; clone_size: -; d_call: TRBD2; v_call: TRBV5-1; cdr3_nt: TGCGCCAGCAGCTTGGCCGGTCGGGGGGGACAAAATGAGCAGTTCTTC; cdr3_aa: CASSLAGRGGQNEQFF